These T cell receptor beta chains were read from a single sample in a study of T cells after yellow fever vaccination. TCRdb independently ran MiXCR on the 5' RACE reads; one entry per CDR3 protein. The table lists 200,000 to 300,000 distinct CDR3 sequences, about 3.7% of them singletons. The specimen was PBMCs, collected 15 days after the yellow fever booster vaccination. The receptors shown here come from a man younger than 35 who received the YFV17D yellow fever vaccine. Both conserved end residues are part of each CDR3. A D gene is named only where the DNA matches it firmly. Clone size, where shown, is once, few, many, or a class for clones that have expanded.

TRBV5-6	TRBJ2-5	TRBD1	many	TGTGCCAGCAGGCGGCGACTACAGGGGGCGGGTGAGACCCAGTACTTC	CASRRRLQGAGETQYF
TRBV29-1	TRBJ1-1	NA	many	TGCAGCGTCCGCCGAGGGGCTGACACTGAAGCTTTCTTT	CSVRRGADTEAFF
TRBV7-2	TRBJ1-2	NA	NA	TGTGCCAGCAGCTTAACAGGACCGCGGCACTATGGCTACACCTTC	CASSLTGPRHYGYTF
TRBV5-1	TRBJ1-4	NA	many	TGCGCCAGCAGCTTGGACGATTCCAATGAAAAACTGTTTTTT	CASSLDDSNEKLFF
TRBV7-2	TRBJ1-4	TRBD1	few	TGTGCCAGCAGCTTAGGCCACCCGGGACAGGGGTTTGGCGAAAAACTGTTTTTT	CASSLGHPGQGFGEKLFF
TRBV4-1	TRBJ1-2	NA	NA	TGCGCCAGCAGCCAAGTAGGGGAGAACTATGGCTACACCTTC	CASSQVGENYGYTF
TRBV7-2	TRBJ2-3	NA	many	TGTGCCAGCAGCCAACTTGGGGCTAGAATAGATACGCAGTATTTT	CASSQLGARIDTQYF
TRBV5-1	TRBJ2-5	TRBD2	few	TGCGCCAGCAGCAACTCGGGGGGGCCGTTCGGGGAGACCCAGTACTTC	CASSNSGGPFGETQYF
TRBV13	TRBJ2-1	TRBD1	NA	TGTGCCAGCCGTCGGGCAGGGGGACCAAATGAGCAGTTCTTC	CASRRAGGPNEQFF
TRBV4-3	TRBJ2-2	TRBD2	many	TGCGCCAGCAGCCAAGATCCCGGACTAGAGGCCGGGGAGCTGTTTTTT	CASSQDPGLEAGELFF
TRBV6-5	TRBJ1-2	TRBD1	many	TGTGCCAGCAGTTACTCGATACAGGGGGTTGATGGCTACACCTTC	CASSYSIQGVDGYTF
TRBV7-2	TRBJ2-5	TRBD2	many	TGTGCCAGCAGCTCCATTCGACTAGCGGGTGAGACCCAGTACTTC	CASSSIRLAGETQYF
TRBV6-5	TRBJ1-1	TRBD1	many	TGTGCCAGCAGCCGCCGCGTTTATAGGACAGGGGGCAACACTGAAGCTTTCTTT	CASSRRVYRTGGNTEAFF
TRBV6-1	TRBJ2-3	NA	many	TGTGCCAGCAGTGAAAGGTCAGGCACGCAGTATTTT	CASSERSGTQYF
TRBV20-1	TRBJ1-5	TRBD1	many	TGCAGTGCGGGAGCGGGACAGGGGGCGAGGGAGCCCCAGCATTTT	CSAGAGQGAREPQHF
TRBV7-3	TRBJ1-1	TRBD1	many	TGTGCCAGCAGCCCCCAAACAGGGGGCCCTGTCGGAGCTTTCTTT	CASSPQTGGPVGAFF
TRBV5-1	TRBJ1-5	NA	many	TGCGCCAGCAGCCTCTTACAGGGAGGCCAGCCCCAGCATTTT	CASSLLQGGQPQHF
TRBV30	TRBJ1-4	NA	many	TGTGCCTGGTGTCCTGCAACTAATGAAAAACTGTTTTTT	CAWCPATNEKLFF
TRBV12-3/TRBV12-4	TRBJ1-5	NA	many	TGTGCCAGCAGTCCCGGAGCAGGAAATCAGCCCCAGCATTTT	CASSPGAGNQPQHF
TRBV19	TRBJ2-1	NA	many	TGTGCCAGTAGCACGCTACGCCCCGACAATGAGCAGTTCTTC	CASSTLRPDNEQFF